The clone carrying this T cell receptor (beta chain) was seen just once. Clones were sequenced by immunoSEQ multiplex PCR, and TCRdb holds only the in-frame ones, with some missing. The sample lists some 390,000 clones, around 87% occurring once. The CDR3 extends over 13 amino acids. Germline CDR1 reads ENHRY; CDR2 reads SYGVKD. Trimming shortened V by 4 bases and J by 4 bases, and 10 bases separated the two germline ends. This sample was taken from a study of blood T cell repertoires in COVID-19. Turning to the study itself: T cells, B-cell-depleted T cells, or PBMCs supplied cDNA or gDNA.

Source material: peripheral blood. This TCR came from an older woman with COVID-19, enrolled during active disease. This chain links TRBV10-3 with TRBJ1-1, with D possibly TRBD1 on 5 matching bases. The CDR3 spells CAISVSGGTEAFF. CDR3 DNA sequence: TGTGCCATCAGTGTAAGCGGGGGCACTGAAGCTTTCTTT.